Listed below are T cell receptor beta chains from one sample, sequenced in a study of blood T cell repertoires in COVID-19. TCRdb keeps only in-frame clones here, not all; method: immunoSEQ multiplex PCR. This repertoire shows about 200,000 clones, 82% found once; its top ten account for less than 6%. Sequenced: peripheral blood. The source of these receptors is a woman in her 70s with COVID-19, enrolled during active disease. Each CDR3 is given with its conserved first and last residue. A D gene is named only where the DNA matches it firmly. Size is omitted from some rows. Given values are once, few, many or a class for expanded clones.

>TRBD1|.|TRBJ1-5|TRBV9
TGTGCCAGCAGCGTTGAAAGAGACAGGGGCCCTTATAGCAATCAGCCCCAGCATTTT
CASSVERDRGPYSNQPQHF
>TRBD1|.|TRBJ2-7|TRBV28
TGTGCCAGCAGCAGACAGGGGGCGTCAATCGAGCAGTACTTC
CASSRQGASIEQYF
>TRBD2|.|TRBJ2-1|TRBV2
TGTGCCAGCAGGGCCTCCGGGACTAGCGGATACAATGAGCAGTTCTTC
CASRASGTSGYNEQFF
>TRBD1|few|TRBJ1-1|TRBV28
TGTGCCAGCAGTTTCGGAAGGGGGCCTAAGAACACTGAAGCTTTCTTT
CASSFGRGPKNTEAFF
>TRBD2|.|TRBJ2-1|TRBV4-3
TGCGCCAGCAGCCAAGATACTAGCGGGAGGGGGTACAATGAGCAGTTCTTC
CASSQDTSGRGYNEQFF
>.|few|TRBJ2-7|TRBV5-4
TGTGCCAGCAGTTACACAGGGTCCTACGAGCAGTACTTC
CASSYTGSYEQYF
>TRBD1|.|TRBJ1-6|TRBV3-1/TRBV3-2
TGTGCCAGCAGCCAAGCCAGGGGGCCTAATTCACCCCTCCACTTT
CASSQARGPNSPLHF
>.|.|TRBJ2-5|TRBV18
TGTGCCAGCTCACCTTCCGTATCGGGGGAGACCCAGTACTTC
CASSPSVSGETQYF
>.|.|TRBJ2-7|TRBV28
TGTGCCAGCAGTTTAAGGCTAGCGATCCACGAGCAGTACTTC
CASSLRLAIHEQYF
>.|once|TRBJ1-5|TRBV5-5
TGTGCCAGCAGCATCACCGGGTACCAGCCCCAGCATTTT
CASSITGYQPQHF
>.|.|TRBJ1-4|TRBV19
TGTGCCAGTAGTCCATCTGGACGGACTGCAACTAATGAAAAACTGTTTTTT
CASSPSGRTATNEKLFF
>TRBD1|.|TRBJ1-4|TRBV5-4
TGTGCCAGCAGTTCGTCCCGGGACAGGGCATCTAATGAAAAACTGTTTTTT
CASSSSRDRASNEKLFF
>.|.|TRBJ2-3|TRBV7-2
TGTGCCAGCAGCTACCGTACAGGCACAGATACGCAGTATTTT
CASSYRTGTDTQYF
>.|.|TRBJ2-1|TRBV7-2
TGTGCCAGCAGCTTAGAGCCGGGGAGAAAGTACAATGAGCAGTTCTTC
CASSLEPGRKYNEQFF
>.|once|TRBJ1-5|TRBV7-8
TGTGCCAGCAGCTCTGTGCAACGGGGGTATAGCAATCAGCCCCAGCATTTT
CASSSVQRGYSNQPQHF
>.|.|TRBJ2-3|TRBV6-5
TGTGCCAGCAGGCCCGGGACTCAACTGGATACGCAGTATTTT
CASRPGTQLDTQYF
>.|.|TRBJ2-3|TRBV6-5
TGTGCCAGCAGTCAGGGGACAACAGATACGCAGTATTTT
CASSQGTTDTQYF
>.|.|TRBJ1-2|TRBV5-1
TGCGCCAGCAGCCCGGGGGAGTGGAACTATGGCTACACCTTC
CASSPGEWNYGYTF
>.|.|TRBJ1-1|TRBV28
TGTGCCAGCAGAAGAATGAGCACTGAAGCTTTCTTT
CASRRMSTEAFF
>.|.|TRBJ2-1|TRBV4-2
TGTGCCAGCAGCCAAGATCTGGCAAACAATGAGCAGTTCTTC
CASSQDLANNEQFF
>TRBD2|.|TRBJ2-1|TRBV6-2/TRBV6-3
TGTGCCAGCAGTCCCCTGGGACTAGCGGGAGAAAATGAGCAGTTCTTC
CASSPLGLAGENEQFF
>.|.|TRBJ1-6|TRBV27
TGTGCCAGCAGTTTATCGCGGCAGTTAGCATCACCCCTCCACTTT
CASSLSRQLASPLHF
>.|.|TRBJ1-4|TRBV19
TGTGCCAGTAGGGACCGGGGGACTAATGAAAAACTGTTTTTT
CASRDRGTNEKLFF
>.|few|TRBJ2-1|TRBV7-2
TGTGCCAGCAGCCACCCGGGACACTCGAGACTGCAGTTCTTC
CASSHPGHSRLQFF
>TRBD1|few|TRBJ2-4|TRBV6-5
TGTGCCAGCAGCCAGGACAGGGGAAACATTCAGTACTTC
CASSQDRGNIQYF
>.|.|TRBJ2-5|TRBV5-1
TGCGCCAGCAGCTTGGCTGCGGGGGCAGGGGAGACCCAGTACTTC
CASSLAAGAGETQYF
>.|.|TRBJ1-3|TRBV4-2
TGTGCCAGCAGCCAAGGTACGGTGGGAGTCTCTGGAAACACCATATATTTT
CASSQGTVGVSGNTIYF
>TRBD1|.|TRBJ2-1|TRBV19
TGTGCCAGTAGTGACCGGGACAGGGGCTACAATGAGCAGTTCTTC
CASSDRDRGYNEQFF
>TRBD1|few|TRBJ1-6|TRBV5-1
TGCGCCAGCAGCTCCGACAGGGGGCAGCGGAATTCACCCCTCCACTTT
CASSSDRGQRNSPLHF
>.|once|TRBJ2-7|TRBV2
TGTGCCAGCAGACCCCCCGGAGGGAGAGTGCGTTCCGAGCAGTACTTC
CASRPPGGRVRSEQYF
>.|few|TRBJ1-5|TRBV6-5
TGTGCCAGCAGCCTCACGGGGGTTCAGCCCCAGCATTTT
CASSLTGVQPQHF
>TRBD1|.|TRBJ1-5|TRBV29-1
TGCAGCGCAAGACAGGGGCCCGGCAATCAGCCCCAGCATTTT
CSARQGPGNQPQHF
>TRBD1|.|TRBJ1-6|TRBV5-1
TGCGCCAGCAGCTTGGGCAGGGGGCCCCCCCAACATTCACCCCTCCACTTT
CASSLGRGPPQHSPLHF
>.|.|TRBJ1-6|TRBV18
TGTGCCAGCTCACCACCGGGCAATTCCTATAATTCACCCCTCCACTTT
CASSPPGNSYNSPLHF
>TRBD2|.|TRBJ2-1|TRBV5-1
TGCGCCAGCAGCTTGGGCGGGAGAGCGATCGAGCAGTTCTTC
CASSLGGRAIEQFF
>.|.|TRBJ1-4|TRBV28
TGTGCCAGCAGCTCCCCTTTTGAAAAACTGTTTTTT
CASSSPFEKLFF
>TRBD2|.|TRBJ2-3|TRBV28
TGTGCCAGCAGTTTGATGGGACTAGCGGGACACACAGATACGCAGTATTTT
CASSLMGLAGHTDTQYF
>.|.|TRBJ2-7|TRBV5-5
TGTGCCAGCAGCACCTTTGGCGGGGGCGTCTCCTACGAGCAGTACTTC
CASSTFGGGVSYEQYF
>.|.|TRBJ1-4|TRBV7-9
TGTGCCAGCAGCTTAGTACCGGGGGGGAGTGAAAAACTGTTTTTT
CASSLVPGGSEKLFF
>.|.|TRBJ2-6|TRBV20-1
TGCAGTGCTAGTTTATCTGGGGCCAACGTCCTGACTTTC
CSASLSGANVLTF